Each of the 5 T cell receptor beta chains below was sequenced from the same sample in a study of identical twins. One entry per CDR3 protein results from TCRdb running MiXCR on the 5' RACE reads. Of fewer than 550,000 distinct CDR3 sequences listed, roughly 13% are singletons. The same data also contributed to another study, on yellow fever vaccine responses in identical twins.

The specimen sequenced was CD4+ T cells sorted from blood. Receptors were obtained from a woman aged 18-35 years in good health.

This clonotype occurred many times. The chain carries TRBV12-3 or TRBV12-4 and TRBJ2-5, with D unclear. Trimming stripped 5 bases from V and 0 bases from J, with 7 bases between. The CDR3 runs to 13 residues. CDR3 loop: CASSRTHQETQYF. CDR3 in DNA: TGTGCCAGCAGTCGGACCCACCAAGAGACCCAGTACTTC.

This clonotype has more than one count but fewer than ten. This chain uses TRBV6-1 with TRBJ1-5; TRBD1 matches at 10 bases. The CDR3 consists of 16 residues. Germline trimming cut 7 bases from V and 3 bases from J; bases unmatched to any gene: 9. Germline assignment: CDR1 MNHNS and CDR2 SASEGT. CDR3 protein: CASNPGQGIINQPQHF. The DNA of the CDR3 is TGTGCCAGCAACCCGGGACAGGGGATCATCAATCAGCCCCAGCATTTT.

This CDR3 reads CASSLAVSSSYEQYF. In DNA form, the CDR3 reads TGCGCCAGCAGCTTGGCGGTATCCTCCTCCTACGAGCAGTACTTC. V usage is TRBV5-1 and J usage is TRBJ2-7; the D is unclear. The CDR3 loop spans 15 amino acids. Looked up from germline, CDR1 is SGHRS and CDR2 is YFSETQ. V lost 0 bases, J lost 0 bases, and 10 bases lay in between.

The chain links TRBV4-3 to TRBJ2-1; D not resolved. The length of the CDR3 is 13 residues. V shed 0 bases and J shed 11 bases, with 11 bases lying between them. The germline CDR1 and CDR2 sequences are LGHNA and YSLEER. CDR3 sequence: CASSQDGRAQQFF. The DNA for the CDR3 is TGCGCCAGCAGCCAAGATGGTAGGGCCCAGCAGTTCTTC.

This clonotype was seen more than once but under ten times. CDR3 coding DNA: TGTGCCAGCAGCCCTGCCCTTGGGAATGAGCAGTTCTTC. Protein sequence: CASSPALGNEQFF. The genes are TRBV3-1 and TRBJ2-1, with no clear D. CDR3 size: 13 residues. CDR1 is LGHDT, CDR2 YNNKEL, per germline (reference sequence). V gave up 4 bases and J gave up 7 bases, with 11 bases separating them.